The 2 T cell receptor beta chains below all came from one sample that was sequenced in a study of blood T cell repertoires in COVID-19 (dated by TCRdb to 2019 to 2021). Library creation used the immunoSEQ multiplex PCR assay. This is the immuneACCESS table as TCRdb keeps it, with only in-frame sequences that have V and J called. A part of the clones is gone; compared with another copy, unresolved V genes explain less than half, and the rest is unexplained. The sample includes roughly 250,000 clones, with 70% to 90% observed a single time. The top ten clonotypes cover approximately 1.5% of the sample. The sequenced sample was PBMCs or T cells enriched from blood (not recorded which). The receptors were sampled from a woman aged 45-65 years who had recovered from COVID-19.

The chain links TRBV7-2 to TRBJ2-7, with 13 bases fitting TRBD2. CDR1 is SGHTA and CDR2 is FQGNSA in the germline V gene. The ends lost 5 bases at V and 2 bases at J; junction bases unmatched: 6. The length of the CDR3 is 16 residues. CDR3 amino acids: CASSQLAGGPPYEQYF. The CDR3 DNA follows: TGTGCCAGCAGCCAACTAGCGGGAGGGCCTCCCTACGAGCAGTACTTC.

The V and J genes are TRBV7-2 and TRBJ2-1; 12 nucleotides align to TRBD2. In germline, CDR1 is SGHTA, CDR2 FQGNSA. Trimming took 5 bases from V and 8 from J; bases not matched to a gene: 7. The CDR3 length is 15 residues. The CDR3 sequence is CASSETSGSFDEQFF. CDR3 nucleotide sequence: TGTGCCAGCAGCGAGACTAGCGGGAGTTTTGATGAGCAGTTCTTC.